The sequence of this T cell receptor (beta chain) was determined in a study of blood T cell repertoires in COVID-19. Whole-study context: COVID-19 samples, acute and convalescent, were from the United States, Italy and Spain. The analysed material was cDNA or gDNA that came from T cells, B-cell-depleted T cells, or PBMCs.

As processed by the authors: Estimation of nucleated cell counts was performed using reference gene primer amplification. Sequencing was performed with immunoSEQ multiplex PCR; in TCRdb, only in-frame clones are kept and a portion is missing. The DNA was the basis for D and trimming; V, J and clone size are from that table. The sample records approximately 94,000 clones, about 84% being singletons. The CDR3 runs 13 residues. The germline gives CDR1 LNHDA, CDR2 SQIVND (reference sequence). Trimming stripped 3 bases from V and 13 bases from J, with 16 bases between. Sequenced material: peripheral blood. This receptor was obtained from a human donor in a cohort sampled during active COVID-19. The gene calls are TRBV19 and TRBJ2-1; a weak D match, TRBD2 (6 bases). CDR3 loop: CASSMGLASGQFF. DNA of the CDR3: TGTGCCAGTAGTATGGGACTGGCCAGTGGTCAGTTCTTC.